This TCR beta chain appears in the sequencing data of a study of metastatic and nonmetastatic thyroid tumors (TCRdb year 2020). A note on the overall study: Repertoires were compared across peripheral blood and tumor or nodule tissue samples from malignant and benign thyroid patients.

The method was PCR. Sequencing was carried out with an Illumina HiSeq 4000. The TCR beta-chain CDR3 region of each patient was profiled by high-throughput sequencing. The authors processed their data as follows. Drawing on CDR3 differences between clinicopathological groups, the researchers built a classifier meant to tell apart patients with distant-metastatic papillary thyroid cancer. The Shannon index was used to assess repertoire diversity, and the Morisita-Horn index was used to assess tumor-blood repertoire similarity. In TCRdb, the public reads were trimmed at Q25 with fastp and aligned with MiXCR, with productive beta chains retained. What appears here as the V and J calls and clone size reflects TCRdb's work, not the paper's. Within this sample are around 19,000 clones, with less than 30% of them counted one time only. Clones ranked in the top ten supply approximately 26% of the sample. No patient had received any treatment before thyroid surgery. Patient clinical samples collected from about 2011 to 2019 were retrospectively analysed using T-cell receptor beta sequencing.

As regards this clone: Its antigen remains undetermined. The sample holds no much larger clone one base away, and base qualities are not on file.

The paper as a whole reports these results and caveats: In both blood and tumor samples, TCR beta diversity was reported to be significantly higher in malignant tumors than in benign nodules.

The sequencing sample was made of tumor tissue. The sequence was obtained from a male donor with papillary thyroid cancer or a benign thyroid nodule (not recorded which). Some clones in this sample may be carry-over from other donors' samples.

The nucleotides read TGTGCCAGCAGTTCCGGGACTAGCGGGATCGACGAGCAGTACTTC. This yields the protein CASSSGTSGIDEQYF. The chain links TRBV12-3 or TRBV12-4 with TRBJ2-7; TRBD2 aligns with 13 central bases. Spanning cysteine to phenylalanine, the CDR3 consists of 15 amino acids. The kept DNA is CDR3 alone, 45 bases in frame from the first base. V is trimmed back by 4 bases and J by 5 bases, and the junction contains 5 bases that no gene match accounts for.